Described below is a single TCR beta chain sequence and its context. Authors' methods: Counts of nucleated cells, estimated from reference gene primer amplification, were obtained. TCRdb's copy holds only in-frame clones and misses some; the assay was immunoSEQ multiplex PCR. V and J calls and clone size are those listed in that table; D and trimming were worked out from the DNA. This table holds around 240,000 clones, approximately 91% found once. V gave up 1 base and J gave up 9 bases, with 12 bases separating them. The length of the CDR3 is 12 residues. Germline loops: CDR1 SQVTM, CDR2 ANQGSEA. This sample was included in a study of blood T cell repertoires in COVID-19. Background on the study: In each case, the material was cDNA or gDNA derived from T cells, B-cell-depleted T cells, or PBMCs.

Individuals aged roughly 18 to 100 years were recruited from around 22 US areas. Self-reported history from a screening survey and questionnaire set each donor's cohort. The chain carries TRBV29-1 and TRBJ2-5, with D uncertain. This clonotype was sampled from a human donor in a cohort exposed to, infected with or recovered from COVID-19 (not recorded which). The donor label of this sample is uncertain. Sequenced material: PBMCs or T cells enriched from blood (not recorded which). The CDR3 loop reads CSVEGLGTAQYF. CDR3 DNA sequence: TGCAGCGTTGAAGGTCTAGGTACGGCCCAGTACTTC.